The 26 T cell receptor beta chains listed next were all sequenced from one sample in a study of PD-L1 blockade in urothelial cancer. The protocol was immunoSEQ multiplex PCR, while the TCRdb copy is restricted to in-frame clones and leaves out a portion. The sample carries around 70,000 clones, roughly 90% recorded once. Described time point: pretreatment peripheral blood. The sample in question was PBMCs, obtained around atezolizumab (anti-PD-L1) treatment. Receptor source: a man aged 65-85 years with urothelial cancer.

This clone was counted a single time. The chain combines TRBV25-1 with TRBJ1-2; D ambiguous. The CDR3 has 14 amino acids. Germline-derived CDR1 and CDR2 are MGHDK and SYGVNS. Trimming took off 2 bases at V and 7 bases at J, with 14 bases between the two ends. The CDR3 nucleotides read TGTGCCAGCAGTGAAGGGGAGAAGTTCGCTGGCTACACCTTC. It yields the protein CASSEGEKFAGYTF.

The V gene is TRBV6-6, the J gene TRBJ1-1, with D hard to call. The length of the CDR3 is 14 residues. The ends were cut back, 7 bases at V and 6 bases at J, with 18 bases in the middle. CDR1 and CDR2 (germline): MNHNY, SVGAGI (reference sequence). CDR3 sequence: CASTRSGLGSEAFF. CDR3 bases: TGTGCCAGCACCCGGTCGGGGTTGGGGTCTGAAGCTTTCTTT.

The V and J genes are TRBV28 and TRBJ2-1, with D perhaps TRBD1 (5 bases). The V gene lost 4 bases and the J gene lost 2 bases, with 15 bases spanning the gap. The CDR3 contains 16 residues. Germline V gene lookup returns CDR1 MDHEN and CDR2 SYDVKM. The CDR3 here is CASSSSTVIAYNEQFF. The DNA for the CDR3 is TGTGCCAGCAGTTCATCGACAGTTATCGCCTACAATGAGCAGTTCTTC. The whole variable domain, remainder taken from reference TRBV28 and TRBJ2-1, is DVKVTQSSRYLVKRTGEKVFLECVQDMDHENMFWYRQDPGLGLRLIYFSYDVKMKEKGDIPEGYSVSREKKERFSLILESASTNQTSMYLCASSSSTVIAYNEQFFGPGTRLTVL.

The rearrangement links TRBV7-9 to TRBJ2-5; D remains ambiguous. The V end was cut by 3 bases, the J end by 4 bases, with 6 bases between. CDR3 length: 12 residues. Germline lookup yields CDR1 SEHNR and CDR2 FQNEAQ (reference sequence). The CDR3 sequence is CASSLSPETQYF. CDR3 bases: TGTGCCAGCAGCTTGTCTCCAGAGACCCAGTACTTC.

V gene TRBV7-2 combines with J gene TRBJ2-1; D is unresolved. Trimming left V 1 base short and J 2 bases short, with 9 bases between. This CDR3 comprises 15 residues. Germline lookup yields CDR1 SGHTA and CDR2 FQGNSA. In DNA, the CDR3 is TGTGCCAGCAGCTTAGATCGAGGAGCCTACAATGAGCAGTTCTTC. Protein product: CASSLDRGAYNEQFF.

The CDR3 loop reads CASSGTGNMNTEAFF. The CDR3, as DNA: TGTGCCAGCAGTGGGACAGGGAACATGAACACTGAAGCTTTCTTT. The chain carries TRBV28 and TRBJ1-1; 9 bases agree with TRBD1. The V gene's germline CDR1 is MDHEN and CDR2 SYDVKM. The J segment lost 0 bases and the V segment lost 5 bases, leaving 4 bases of the junction unmatched. The CDR3 covers 15 residues. The complete variable domain, with remaining parts taken from reference TRBV28 and TRBJ1-1, reads DVKVTQSSRYLVKRTGEKVFLECVQDMDHENMFWYRQDPGLGLRLIYFSYDVKMKEKGDIPEGYSVSREKKERFSLILESASTNQTSMYLCASSGTGNMNTEAFFGQGTRLTVV.

The CDR3 DNA reads as TGTGCCATCAGTGTTTCAGGGCAAGGGGCCAACGTCCTGACTTTC. This encodes CAISVSGQGANVLTF. The V call is TRBV10-3, the J call TRBJ2-6, with a weak D call TRBD1 (5 bases). V shed 4 bases and J shed 4 bases, with 11 bases lying between them. Germline CDR1 reads ENHRY; CDR2 reads SYGVKD. CDR3 size: 15 residues.

The chain recombines TRBV5-1 with TRBJ2-1, with 11 bases identical to TRBD2. V shed 2 bases, J shed 6 bases, and the junction held 1 base outside the gene matches. Germline assignment: CDR1 SGHRS and CDR2 YFSETQ. This CDR3 comprises 14 residues. This CDR3 is CASSLTSGGNEQFF. DNA for the CDR3: TGCGCCAGCAGCTTAACTAGCGGGGGCAATGAGCAGTTCTTC.

The chain uses TRBV5-6 and TRBJ2-3; perhaps TRBD2 as D (5 bases). This CDR3 contains 14 residues. Trimming shortened V by 1 base and J by 6 bases, and 12 bases separated the two germline ends. Germline V gene data show CDR1 as SGHDT and CDR2 as YYEEEE. The chain's CDR3 is CASSLRVSGDTQYF. The CDR3 nucleotides read TGTGCCAGCAGCTTGCGGGTATCGGGGGATACGCAGTATTTT.

V gene TRBV2 combines with J gene TRBJ2-7, with 9 bases identical to TRBD2. There are 15 residues in the CDR3. V shed 7 bases and J 7 bases; nucleotides not matched to a gene: 14. Germline CDR1 reads SNHLY; CDR2 reads FYNNEI. The CDR3 is CASTIRAGGLWEQYF. CDR3 bases: TGTGCCAGCACCATCCGGGCGGGAGGGCTTTGGGAGCAGTACTTC.

The chain joins TRBV21-1 to TRBJ1-1; TRBD1, as called in the table, went unchecked against the DNA. TRBV21-1 is described as a pseudogene. The CDR3 has 13 amino acids. This CDR3 reads CAFKQGRDTEAFF. The CDR3 DNA follows: TGTGCCTTCAAGCAGGGTAGGGACACTGAAGCTTTCTTT.

V is TRBV5-4 and J is TRBJ2-3; 9 bases map to TRBD1. V lost 4 bases to trimming and J lost 4 bases; unmatched junction nucleotides: 1. The CDR3 consists of 13 residues. Germline CDR1 and CDR2: SGHNT and YYREEE (reference sequence). The CDR3 nucleotides are TGTGCCAGCAGCAGGGACAGGGCAGATACGCAGTATTTT. This translates into CASSRDRADTQYF. Looking up the rest from reference TRBV5-4 and TRBJ2-3 gives the full variable domain: ETGVTQSPTHLIKTRGQQVTLRCSSQSGHNTVSWYQQALGQGPQFIFQYYREEENGRGNFPPRFSGLQFPNYSSELNVNALELDDSALYLCASSRDRADTQYFGPGTRLTVL.

This rearrangement joins TRBV10-3 to TRBJ2-3; weak D call: TRBD2 (6 bases). This CDR3 comprises 16 residues. In germline, CDR1 is ENHRY, CDR2 SYGVKD. Trimming removed 2 bases from V and 0 bases from J, with 12 bases in between. The CDR3, as DNA: TGTGCCATCAGTGAGCGGGGGACCACGAGCACAGATACGCAGTATTTT. Translation: CAISERGTTSTDTQYF.

This chain uses TRBV7-9 with TRBJ2-7, with a tentative D call TRBD1 (5 bases). The CDR3 contains 15 residues. Trimming stripped 1 base from V and 5 bases from J, with 15 bases between. Germline V gene sequence: CDR1 SEHNR, CDR2 FQNEAQ (reference sequence). CDR3: CASSLGVRVFDEQYF. CDR3 bases: TGTGCCAGCAGCTTAGGGGTCAGGGTTTTCGACGAGCAGTACTTC.

This rearrangement joins TRBV25-1 to TRBJ2-1; TRBD2 agrees at 9 bases. The V and J ends lost 8 bases and 6 bases, in that order; junction bases with no gene match: 8. Germline CDR1 and CDR2: MGHDK and SYGVNS. The CDR3 is made up of 14 amino acids. The CDR3 is CASREGLAVNEQFF. The CDR3 nucleotides are TGTGCCAGCCGGGAGGGACTAGCAGTCAATGAGCAGTTCTTC.

The chain carries TRBV27 and TRBJ1-5; no firm D call. Trimming left V 0 bases short and J 1 base short, with 7 bases between. This CDR3 has 15 residues. Looked up from germline, CDR1 is MNHEY and CDR2 is SMNVEV (reference sequence). CDR3 region: CASSLSSRSNQPQHF. The CDR3 coding sequence is TGTGCCAGCAGTTTATCTTCCCGGAGCAATCAGCCCCAGCATTTT.

This rearrangement joins TRBV11-2 to TRBJ2-7; weak D call: TRBD1 (6 bases). V was cut by 3 bases and J by 6 bases, with 12 bases left in between. The germline gives CDR1 SGHAT, CDR2 FQNNGV. This CDR3 contains 13 residues. The CDR3 region is CASSLGHPREQYF. The CDR3 coding sequence is TGTGCCAGCAGCTTGGGACATCCCCGCGAGCAGTACTTC.

The chain uses TRBV2 and TRBJ2-5, with D tentatively TRBD1 (6 bases). This CDR3 is 13 amino acids long. Germline values: CDR1 SNHLY, CDR2 FYNNEI. The V end lost 6 bases, the J end lost 1 base, and 9 bases lay between the germline ends. The DNA of the CDR3 is TGTGCCAGCAGGGGGACAAGCCAAGAGACCCAGTACTTC. Protein product: CASRGTSQETQYF.

This chain connects TRBV27 to TRBJ2-5; possibly TRBD2 for D (5 bases). Germline V gene lookup returns CDR1 MNHEY and CDR2 SMNVEV (reference sequence). This CDR3 region has 14 residues. V was trimmed by 6 bases and J by 5 bases, leaving 16 bases between them. In DNA form, the CDR3 reads TGTGCCAGCAGGGCCACGGGAATAGGGGAGACCCAGTACTTC. It specifies CASRATGIGETQYF.

The V gene is TRBV2, the J gene TRBJ1-6, with D perhaps TRBD1 (6 bases). Germline CDR1 reads SNHLY; CDR2 reads FYNNEI. V lost 4 bases and J 5 bases, leaving 12 bases between the germline ends. The CDR3 has 15 amino acids. The CDR3 DNA sequence: TGTGCCAGCAGTGGGAACAGGGCAGATAATTCACCCCTCCACTTT. Translating it yields CASSGNRADNSPLHF.

CDR3 sequence (DNA): TGTGCCAGCAGTGAATTTGGGGGCCCTAACTATGGCTACACCTTC. The encoded protein is CASSEFGGPNYGYTF. The rearrangement joins TRBV25-1 to TRBJ1-2; D perhaps matches TRBD1 (6 bases). Trimming left V 1 base short and J 0 bases short, with 9 bases between. The CDR3 consists of 15 residues. The V gene's germline CDR1 is MGHDK and CDR2 SYGVNS.

The genes are TRBV18 and TRBJ2-5; D is uncertain. There are 14 residues in the CDR3. CDR1 and CDR2 from the germline V gene are KGHSH and LQKENI. V lost 1 base and J lost 1, with 7 bases in between. This CDR3 is CASSPRDFQETQYF. The DNA for the CDR3 is TGTGCCAGCTCACCACGAGATTTCCAAGAGACCCAGTACTTC.

CDR3 sequence: CASSAGLPTYNEQFF. CDR3 sequence (DNA): TGTGCCAGCAGTGCGGGACTCCCGACCTACAATGAGCAGTTCTTC. The rearrangement links TRBV6-6 to TRBJ2-1, with D possibly being TRBD2 (6 bases). Germline V gene lookup returns CDR1 MNHNY and CDR2 SVGAGI (reference sequence). Trimming stripped 5 bases from V and 2 bases from J, with 13 bases between. The CDR3 loop spans 15 amino acids.

The chain couples TRBV27 to TRBJ1-3; 9 bases agree with TRBD1. The CDR3 spans 17 residues. The V gene's germline CDR1 is MNHEY and CDR2 SMNVEV (reference sequence). Trimming removed 6 bases from V and 0 bases from J; junction bases left unmatched: 9. CDR3 in amino acids: CASSSLRDRVSGNTIYF. CDR3 sequence (DNA): TGTGCCAGCAGCTCCCTCCGGGACAGGGTCTCTGGAAACACCATATATTTT.

This sequence joins TRBV28 and TRBJ1-3; the D gene is possibly TRBD1 (5 bases). V was cut by 2 bases and J by 4 bases, with 12 bases left in between. Germline V CDR1 and CDR2: MDHEN, SYDVKM. The length of the CDR3 is 15 residues. The CDR3 spells CASSLRGKRGNTIYF. The CDR3 coding sequence is TGTGCCAGCAGTTTAAGGGGCAAAAGGGGAAACACCATATATTTT.

V is TRBV18 and J is TRBJ2-2, with TRBD1 matching over 7 bases. The ends lost 6 bases at V and 4 bases at J; junction bases unmatched: 8. CDR3 size: 15 residues. CDR1 and CDR2 (germline): KGHSH, LQKENI. CDR3 bases: TGTGCCAGCTCGCCCCGACAGGGCACCACCGGGGAGCTGTTTTTT. Amino acids: CASSPRQGTTGELFF.